The clone carrying this T cell receptor (beta chain) was seen just once. Its antigen is not known. This specimen belongs to a study of long-term antiretroviral therapy in people with HIV. Points from the study as a whole: Relative to control repertoires, HIV repertoires exhibited narrower CDR3 length ranges. Dominant in the repertoire at all time points were clones expanded before ART. Sampling of blood ran from the mid-2000s to the late 2010s, and older ART regimens were possibly in use.

Investigators performed immunoSEQ version v3.0 at survey level. Sequenced by immunoSEQ multiplex PCR; TCRdb stores in-frame clones only, minus some. Of 20,000 to 25,000 clones in the sample, 70% to 80% were seen once. CDR3 length: 14 amino acids. The germline V and J ends were trimmed by 5 bases and 11 bases, with 19 bases remaining between them. Germline V CDR1 and CDR2: MNHEY, SMNVEV (reference sequence). This sequence originates from a woman aged 40 to 50 with HIV. The chain employs TRBV27 and TRBJ1-5, with D tentatively TRBD1 (5 bases). The sequenced sample was unsorted PBMCs, obtained about 21 months before starting antiretroviral therapy. CDR3 DNA sequence: TGTGCCAGCAGTGGTGCAGGGTCCCTCGGGGCCCAGCATTTT. As protein: CASSGAGSLGAQHF.